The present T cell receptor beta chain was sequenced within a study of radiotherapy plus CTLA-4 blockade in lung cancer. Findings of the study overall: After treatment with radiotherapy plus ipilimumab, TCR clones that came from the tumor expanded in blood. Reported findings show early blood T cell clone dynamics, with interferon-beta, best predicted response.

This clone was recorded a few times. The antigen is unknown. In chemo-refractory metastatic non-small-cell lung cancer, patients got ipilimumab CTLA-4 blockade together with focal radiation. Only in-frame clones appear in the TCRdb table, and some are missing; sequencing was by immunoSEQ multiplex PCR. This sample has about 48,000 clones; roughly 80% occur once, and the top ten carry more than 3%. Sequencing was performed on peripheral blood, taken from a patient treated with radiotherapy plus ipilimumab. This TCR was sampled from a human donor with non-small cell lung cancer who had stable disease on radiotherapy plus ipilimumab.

Here the CDR3 DNA reads TGTGCCAGCAGTTACGCGGATGAGCAGTTCTTC. This sequence encodes CASSYADEQFF. The chain combines TRBV2 with TRBJ2-1; D not resolved. This CDR3 region has 11 residues. V was clipped by 5 bases and J by 8 bases, with 7 bases between them. Looked up from germline, CDR1 is SNHLY and CDR2 is FYNNEI.